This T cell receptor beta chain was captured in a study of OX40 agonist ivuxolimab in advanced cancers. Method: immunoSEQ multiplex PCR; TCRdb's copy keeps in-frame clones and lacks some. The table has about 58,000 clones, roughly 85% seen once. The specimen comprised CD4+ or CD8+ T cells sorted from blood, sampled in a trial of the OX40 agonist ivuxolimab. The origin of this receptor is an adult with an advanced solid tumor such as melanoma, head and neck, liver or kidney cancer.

CDR3 in amino acids: CASSLGQGNQPQHF. For the CDR3, the DNA is TGTGCCAGCAGCTTAGGACAGGGGAATCAGCCCCAGCATTTT. The chain joins TRBV7-9 to TRBJ1-5; 8 bases match TRBD1. Trimming cost V 1 base and J 4 bases; bases outside gene matches: 0. CDR1 SEHNR and CDR2 FQNEAQ come from the germline V gene (reference sequence). CDR3 length: 14 amino acids.